The 21 T cell receptor beta chains below all came from one sample that was sequenced in a study of T cell responses to AZD1222 COVID-19 vaccine. Method: immunoSEQ multiplex PCR; TCRdb's copy keeps in-frame clones and lacks some. Of approximately 100,000 clones detected, nearly 90% appear once; the ten largest clones hold 2% to 2.5%. The source material was peripheral blood, sampled 28 days after the second AZD1222 dose. Every receptor here comes from an adult who received the AZD1222 COVID-19 vaccine.

This rearrangement joins TRBV10-3 to TRBJ2-2; the match to TRBD2 covers 7 bases. Germline V lookup: CDR1 ENHRY, CDR2 SYGVKD. This CDR3 has 16 residues. With V trimmed by 2 bases and J by 2 bases, 5 bases remained unmatched. The CDR3 DNA follows: TGTGCCATCAGTGAGGCTAGCGGCACTAACACCGGGGAGCTGTTTTTT. Protein sequence: CAISEASGTNTGELFF.

J is TRBJ1-6 and V is TRBV6-1; TRBD1 agrees at 7 bases. The CDR3 is 15 residues long. The V gene end was trimmed by 2 bases and the J gene end by 6 bases; junction bases not matched to a gene: 4. Germline assignment: CDR1 MNHNS and CDR2 SASEGT. CDR3: CASSETTGINSPLHF. The CDR3 DNA reads as TGTGCCAGCAGTGAAACGACAGGGATTAATTCACCCCTCCACTTT.

The chain has TRBV5-1 and TRBJ2-7; 9 bases are shared with TRBD2. The germline CDR1 and CDR2 sequences are SGHRS and YFSETQ. J gave up 2 bases and V 1 base, and 7 bases lay outside the gene matches. The CDR3 loop spans 16 amino acids. CDR3 sequence reads: CASSLPGTSRTYEQYF. As DNA, the CDR3 is TGCGCCAGCAGCTTGCCCGGGACTAGCAGGACCTACGAGCAGTACTTC.

The genes are TRBV11-1 and TRBJ2-5, with TRBD1 as a possible D gene (6 bases). Between the trimmed V and J ends, which lost 8 bases and 3 bases, there was a span of 22 bases. This CDR3 has 16 amino acids. The germline gives CDR1 SGHAT, CDR2 FQDESV (reference sequence). CDR3 in amino acids: CASGPASWYREETQYF. CDR3 DNA sequence: TGTGCCAGCGGGCCCGCTAGCTGGTACAGGGAAGAGACCCAGTACTTC.

The chain combines TRBV18 with TRBJ1-2; maybe TRBD1 (5 bases). This CDR3 spans 15 amino acids. Trimming left V 6 bases short and J 5 bases short, with 19 bases between. CDR1 and CDR2 (germline): KGHSH, LQKENI. In DNA form, the CDR3 reads TGTGCCAGCTCTCCGGGACGGGCAGAGGCATATGGCTACACCTTC. It codes for CASSPGRAEAYGYTF.

The V call is TRBV7-9, the J call TRBJ2-7; 11 positions match TRBD2. This CDR3 has 14 amino acids. V lost 5 bases to trimming and J lost 3 bases; unmatched junction nucleotides: 3. Germline V gives CDR1 SEHNR, CDR2 FQNEAQ (reference sequence). In DNA form, the CDR3 reads TGTGCCAGCAGCGTCGGGACTAGCGGCTACGAGCAGTACTTC. Its translation: CASSVGTSGYEQYF.

The gene calls are TRBV15 and TRBJ1-2; no definite D call. V was cut by 5 bases and J by 4 bases, with 14 bases left in between. Germline V gene sequence: CDR1 LNHNV, CDR2 YYDKDF (reference sequence). The CDR3 runs 14 residues. The CDR3 coding sequence is TGTGCCACCAGCTCTTCCCAGCGGGGCTATGGCTACACCTTC. Translating gives CATSSSQRGYGYTF.

The genes are TRBV7-3 and TRBJ2-2; TRBD1 agrees at 9 bases. Looked up from germline, CDR1 is SGHTA and CDR2 is FQGTGA. V was pared by 4 bases and J by 2 bases, with 2 bases of the junction left unmatched. The CDR3 contains 15 residues. CDR3 residues: CASSSTGGNTGELFF. Written as DNA, the CDR3 is TGTGCCAGCAGCTCAACAGGGGGCAACACCGGGGAGCTGTTTTTT.

J is TRBJ2-7 and V is TRBV6-4, with 9 bases matching TRBD2. The CDR3 has 14 amino acids. V trimming: 9 bases; J trimming: 3 bases; junction bases outside the gene matches: 9. CDR1 and CDR2 (germline): MRHNA, SNTAGT. CDR3 region: CARELAGHVYEQYF. CDR3 bases: TGTGCCAGGGAACTAGCGGGTCACGTCTACGAGCAGTACTTC.

This chain connects TRBV29-1 to TRBJ2-3; TRBD2 matches at 16 bases. V lost 8 bases and J lost 5; bases outside the gene matches: 10. CDR3 length equals 16 residues. Per the germline V gene, CDR1 is SQVTM and CDR2 is ANQGSEA. The CDR3 DNA sequence: TGCAGCCACCGGGGACTAGCGGGAGGGCTTGGAGATACGCAGTATTTT. Protein sequence: CSHRGLAGGLGDTQYF.

V and J are TRBV7-9 and TRBJ1-1; D remains unclear. The V end lost 1 base, the J end lost 3 bases, and 6 bases lay between the germline ends. This CDR3 contains 13 residues. Germline-derived CDR1 and CDR2 are SEHNR and FQNEAQ (reference sequence). DNA of the CDR3: TGTGCCAGCAGCTTAGACGGTTACACTGAAGCTTTCTTT. Translated: CASSLDGYTEAFF.

CDR3 amino acids: CAITDRGGSNQPQHF. The CDR3 bases are TGTGCCATTACGGACAGGGGCGGGAGCAATCAGCCCCAGCATTTT. This chain joins TRBV7-9 and TRBJ1-5; the match to TRBD1 covers 9 bases. The CDR3 is 15 residues long. The V gene's germline CDR1 is SEHNR and CDR2 FQNEAQ (reference sequence). J gave up 1 base and V 10 bases, and 8 bases lay outside the gene matches.

The J gene is TRBJ2-2, the V gene TRBV5-5; 9 positions agree with TRBD2. V was clipped by 4 bases and J by 7 bases; unmatched bases: 11. Germline V gene lookup returns CDR1 SGHKS and CDR2 YYEKEE (reference sequence). The CDR3 extends over 16 amino acids. CDR3 sequence reads: CASSLAGRDRGGELFF. The DNA for the CDR3 is TGTGCCAGCAGCCTAGCGGGAAGAGACCGTGGCGGGGAGCTGTTTTTT.

The count of this clone is one. The V call is TRBV27, the J call TRBJ1-2; 9 positions match TRBD1. The CDR3 loop spans 15 amino acids. V dropped 4 bases and J dropped 4; count of bases not matched to a gene: 7. Germline lookup yields CDR1 MNHEY and CDR2 SMNVEV (reference sequence). CDR3 coding DNA: TGTGCCAGCAGTTATTCCGGGACAGGGCTCTATGGCTACACCTTC. It encodes CASSYSGTGLYGYTF.

The gene calls are TRBV5-1 and TRBJ2-2; D possibly matches TRBD1 or TRBD2 (5 bases each). The CDR3 is 14 amino acids. The V gene lost 5 bases and the J gene lost 7 bases, with 15 bases spanning the gap. From germline, CDR1 is SGHRS and CDR2 YFSETQ. CDR3 amino acids: CASSGGDVGGELFF. In nucleotides, the CDR3 is TGCGCCAGCAGTGGTGGGGACGTCGGCGGGGAGCTGTTTTTT.

The chain combines TRBV29-1 with TRBJ2-1; TRBD2 aligns across 10 bases. CDR3 length: 14 residues. Germline loops: CDR1 SQVTM, CDR2 ANQGSEA. Germline trimming cut 4 bases from V and 7 bases from J; bases unmatched to any gene: 7. CDR3 region: CSVGSSGSTNEQFF. The CDR3 DNA reads TGCAGCGTTGGGTCTAGCGGGAGTACTAATGAGCAGTTCTTC.

The DNA of the CDR3 is TGTGCCATCAGGAACTTACAGGGGGCGCTGGACACTGAAGCTTTCTTT. The encoded protein is CAIRNLQGALDTEAFF. This chain connects TRBV10-3 to TRBJ1-1; 9 nucleotides match TRBD1. The CDR3 has 16 amino acids. V was clipped by 6 bases and J by 3 bases; unmatched bases: 11. Germline V CDR1 and CDR2: ENHRY, SYGVKD.

The rearrangement uses TRBV2 and TRBJ2-7; TRBD2 aligns across 16 bases. The germline CDR1 and CDR2 sequences are SNHLY and FYNNEI. With 3 bases clipped from V and 0 bases from J, the junction kept 14 bases outside the gene matches. The CDR3 contains 21 residues. This CDR3 is CASSDGAVGTSGRGSSYEQYF. CDR3 nucleotides: TGTGCCAGCAGTGATGGGGCCGTGGGGACTAGCGGGAGGGGGAGCTCCTACGAGCAGTACTTC.

J is TRBJ2-7 and V is TRBV6-5, with D unclear. Deletions cut 10 bases from V and 3 bases from J, with 16 bases between. The germline V gene encodes CDR1 MNHEY and CDR2 SVGAGI. The CDR3 runs to 13 residues. The CDR3 loop reads CAITLGPYYEQYF. DNA for the CDR3: TGTGCCATCACCTTAGGGCCCTACTACGAGCAGTACTTC.

The J gene is TRBJ2-2, the V gene TRBV7-2, with a tentative D call TRBD2 (6 bases). Germline V lookup: CDR1 SGHTA, CDR2 FQGNSA. The CDR3 consists of 15 residues. Trimming removed 3 bases at V and 1 base at J, with 9 bases between. As DNA, the CDR3 is TGTGCCAGCAGCTTGGGCGGGGTGAACACCGGGGAGCTGTTTTTT. This translates into CASSLGGVNTGELFF.

The chain recombines TRBV7-2 with TRBJ2-2; D ambiguous. V lost 5 bases to trimming and J lost 2 bases, with 12 bases between them. The CDR3 loop spans 15 amino acids. Germline V gene sequence: CDR1 SGHTA, CDR2 FQGNSA. The DNA for the CDR3 is TGTGCCAGCAGCCCCAGCTATACTAACACCGGGGAGCTGTTTTTT. Translating gives CASSPSYTNTGELFF. The full variable domain, with the rest looked up from reference TRBV7-2 and TRBJ2-2, is GAGVSQSPSNKVTEKGKDVELRCDPISGHTALYWYRQSLGQGLEFLIYFQGNSAPDKSGLPSDRFSAERTGGSVSTLTIQRTQQEDSAVYLCASSPSYTNTGELFFGEGSRLTVL.